This TCR beta chain appears in the sequencing data of a study of T cells in narcolepsy. The study, taken as a whole, reports: In some patient and control memory CD4+ samples, autoreactive clones were absent. HCRT-specific and TRIB2-specific autoreactive clonotypes appeared among same-patient CSF and blood CD4+ clonotypes. Healthy controls reportedly lacked the autoreactive clonotypes serially found in patients' blood.

Germline lookup yields CDR1 SGHAT and CDR2 FQNNGV. This CDR3 has 12 amino acids. V lost 5 bases to trimming and J lost 9 bases, with 11 bases between them. Only in-frame clones appear in the TCRdb table, and some are missing; sequencing was by immunoSEQ multiplex PCR. The sample lists approximately 25,000 clones; around 86% were seen once. Concerning this clone itself: Its antigen is unidentified.

This TCR derives from a human donor with narcolepsy. The chain links TRBV11-2 to TRBJ2-1; tentatively, D is TRBD1 or TRBD2 (6 bases each). Sequencing was performed on CD45RA- memory CD4+ T cells from PBMCs. The CDR3 DNA reads TGTGCCAGCAGCCCACAGGGACTTGAGCAGTTCTTC. It specifies CASSPQGLEQFF.